The entry below describes one TCR beta chain. The record originates from a study of blood T cell repertoires in COVID-19. Study background: From the United States, Italy and Spain came samples of acute and convalescent COVID-19. Nucleic acid was either cDNA or gDNA, and it came from T cells, B-cell-depleted T cells, or PBMCs.

Authors' processing steps: Reference gene primer amplification in the assay estimated nucleated cell counts. The method was immunoSEQ multiplex PCR; TCRdb's version includes in-frame clones alone and lacks a portion of them. That table furnishes V, J and clone size, whereas the DNA furnished D and trimming. The sample carries a few hundred thousand clones, approximately 90% recorded once. It was during active infection that Seattle patients were enrolled and then longitudinally followed. Germline V lookup: CDR1 WSHSY, CDR2 SAAADI. The CDR3 has 14 amino acids. The germline V and J ends were trimmed by 7 bases and 0 bases, with 11 bases remaining between them.

The sample was peripheral blood. The source is a man between 18 and 35 years old with COVID-19, enrolled during active disease. The chain has TRBV10-2 and TRBJ2-3; perhaps TRBD2 as D (5 bases). CDR3 in DNA: TGCGCCAGCAAGGTGAGAGGGAGCACAGATACGCAGTATTTT. It translates to CASKVRGSTDTQYF.